This TCR beta chain appears in the sequencing data of a study of Graves' ophthalmopathy and Graves' hyperthyroidism. Patients newly diagnosed with hyperthyroidism, under 2 months' duration, were aged 18 to 65, the study reports. Patients were left out if they had other autoimmune diseases, uncontrolled infections, pregnancy or lactation. The study amplified TCR beta CDR3 regions using RNA transcripts. First-round RT-PCR used HTBI primers; second-round multiplex PCR followed. TCRdb re-called the multiplex PCR reads through MiXCR, storing one row per CDR3 protein. This sample has about 620,000 distinct CDR3 sequences, with 20% to 25% found just once. Study-level points and caveats: Most thyroid clonotypes expanded beyond 0.001 frequency were also found in blood. Discriminating ophthalmopathy from stable hyperthyroidism, a 13-signature model attained a sensitivity of about 88% and a specificity of around 81%.

Many counts were recorded for this clonotype. Its antigen is not known. Sequencing was performed on peripheral blood. This sequence was found in a woman between 18 and 29 years old with stable Graves' hyperthyroidism. Some clones in this sample may be carry-over from other donors' samples.

The DNA of the CDR3 is TGTGCCAGCAAGGAAGGAGGGGAGACCCAGTACTTC. This sequence encodes CASKEGGETQYF. The V gene is TRBV2, the J gene TRBJ2-5; D may be TRBD2 (6 bases). This CDR3 has 12 residues. V was clipped by 7 bases and J by 5 bases, with 11 bases between them. The V gene's germline CDR1 is SNHLY and CDR2 FYNNEI.